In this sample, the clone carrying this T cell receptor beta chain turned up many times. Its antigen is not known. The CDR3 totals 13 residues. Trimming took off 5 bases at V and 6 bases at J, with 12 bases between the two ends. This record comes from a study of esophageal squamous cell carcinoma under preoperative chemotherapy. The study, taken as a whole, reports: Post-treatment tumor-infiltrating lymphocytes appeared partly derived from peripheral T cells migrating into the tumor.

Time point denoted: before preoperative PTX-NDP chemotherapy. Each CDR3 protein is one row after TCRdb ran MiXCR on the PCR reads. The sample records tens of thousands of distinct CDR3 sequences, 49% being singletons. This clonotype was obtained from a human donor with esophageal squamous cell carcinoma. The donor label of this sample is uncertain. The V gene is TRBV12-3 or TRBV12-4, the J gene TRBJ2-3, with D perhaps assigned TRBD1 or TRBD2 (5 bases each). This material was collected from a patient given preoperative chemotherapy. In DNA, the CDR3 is TGTGCCAGCAGTCTTGGCGAGGGGGATACGCAGTATTTT. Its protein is CASSLGEGDTQYF.